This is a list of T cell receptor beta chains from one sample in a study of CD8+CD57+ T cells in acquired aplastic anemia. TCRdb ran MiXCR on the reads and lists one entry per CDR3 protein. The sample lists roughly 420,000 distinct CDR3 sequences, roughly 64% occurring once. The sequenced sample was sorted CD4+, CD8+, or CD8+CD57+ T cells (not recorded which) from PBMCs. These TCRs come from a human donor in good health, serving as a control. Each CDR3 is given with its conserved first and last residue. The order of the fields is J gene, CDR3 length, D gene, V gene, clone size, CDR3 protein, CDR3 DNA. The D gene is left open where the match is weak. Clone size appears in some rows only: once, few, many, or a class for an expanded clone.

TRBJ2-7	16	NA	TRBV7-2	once	CASSWSGTGYGYTQYF	TGTGCCAGCAGTTGGTCCGGGACGGGCTATGGCTACACCCAGTACTTC
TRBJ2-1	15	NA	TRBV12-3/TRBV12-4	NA	CASSLSGGPYKQQFF	TGTGCCAGCAGCCTTAGCGGCGGCCCCTACAAGCAGCAGTTCTTC
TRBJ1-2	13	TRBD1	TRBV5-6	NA	CASSTDRERDYTF	TGTGCCAGCAGCACAGACAGGGAAAGGGACTACACCTTC
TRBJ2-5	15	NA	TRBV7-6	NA	CASSEGSVHEQTQYF	TGTGCCAGCAGCGAAGGCTCGGTCCATGAGCAGACCCAGTACTTC
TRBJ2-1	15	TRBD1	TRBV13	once	CASSLQGSSYNEQFF	TGTGCCAGCAGCCTACAGGGGTCCTCCTACAATGAGCAGTTCTTC
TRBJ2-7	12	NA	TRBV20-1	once	CSATRDVGAQYF	TGCAGTGCTACTAGGGACGTCGGCGCCCAGTACTTC
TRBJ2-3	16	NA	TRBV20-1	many	CSARDRGALSTDTQYF	TGCAGTGCTAGAGATCGGGGTGCCCTTAGCACAGATACGCAGTATTTT
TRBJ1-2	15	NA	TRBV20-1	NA	CSARLRGDSNYGYTF	TGCAGTGCTCGACTAAGGGGGGACTCTAACTATGGCTACACCTTC
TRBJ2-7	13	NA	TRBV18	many	CASSPTDLYEQYF	TGTGCCAGCTCACCCACAGACCTCTACGAGCAGTACTTC
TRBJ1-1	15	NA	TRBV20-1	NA	CSARLAEGRYTEAFF	TGCAGTGCTAGACTAGCGGAAGGCAGATACACTGAAGCTTTCTTT
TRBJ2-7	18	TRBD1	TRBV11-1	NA	CASSSTSAGTGVFYEQYF	TGTGCCAGCAGTTCGACATCCGCCGGGACAGGGGTATTCTACGAGCAGTACTTC